These 26 T cell receptor beta chains came from one sample sequenced in a study of TIL therapy for anti-PD-1-resistant metastatic lung cancer. The time point here: pre-treatment sample, taken before nivolumab and TIL therapy. Tumor tissue came from excised metastases, mostly pleural nodules or supraclavicular lymph nodes. Sequencing used immunoSEQ v3. Method: immunoSEQ multiplex PCR; TCRdb's copy keeps in-frame clones and lacks some. Among around 45,000 clones listed, 71% were seen once. The material was tumor tissue, obtained at baseline. All receptors derive from a person between 30 and 80 years old with non-small cell lung cancer.

The chain links TRBV10-3 to TRBJ2-7, with D possibly TRBD1 on 6 matching bases. Per germline, CDR1 ENHRY and CDR2 SYGVKD. The germline V and J ends were trimmed by 4 bases and 3 bases, with 7 bases remaining between them. This CDR3 spans 12 amino acids. CDR3 residues: CAISGGLYEQYF. DNA for the CDR3: TGTGCCATCAGTGGGGGGCTCTACGAGCAGTACTTC.

The chain couples TRBV20-1 to TRBJ2-5; no definite D call. In germline, CDR1 is DFQATT, CDR2 SNEGSKA (reference sequence). The CDR3 is 10 residues long. Trimming shortened V by 6 bases and J by 2 bases, and 4 bases separated the two germline ends. The CDR3 region has the DNA TGCAGTGCAGCTCAAGAGACCCAGTACTTC. This gives the protein CSAAQETQYF.

V gene TRBV27 combines with J gene TRBJ2-7; tentative D call: TRBD2 (6 bases). From germline, CDR1 is MNHEY and CDR2 SMNVEV (reference sequence). V lost 2 bases and J lost 1, with 6 bases in between. The CDR3 contains 13 residues. The CDR3 region is CASSLGGSYEQYF. The CDR3 nucleotides read TGTGCCAGCAGTTTAGGGGGGTCCTACGAGCAGTACTTC.

CDR3 loop: CASSIGTASNEKLFF. The CDR3 bases are TGTGCCAGCAGCATTGGGACGGCCTCGAATGAAAAACTGTTTTTT. This chain uses TRBV7-8 with TRBJ1-4; D possibly corresponds to TRBD1 (5 bases). Looked up from germline, CDR1 is SGHVS and CDR2 is FQNEAQ. The ends were cut back, 5 bases at V and 5 bases at J, with 15 bases in the middle. This CDR3 has 15 residues.

In this sample, this clone turned up a few times. The chain is built from TRBV11-2 and TRBJ2-7; the match to TRBD2 covers 8 bases. The CDR3 runs 15 residues. Germline V lookup: CDR1 SGHAT, CDR2 FQNNGV. With 3 bases clipped from V and 3 bases from J, the junction kept 7 bases outside the gene matches. This CDR3 reads CASSFLSGTSYEQYF. The CDR3 DNA follows: TGTGCCAGCAGCTTTCTATCCGGGACTAGCTACGAGCAGTACTTC.

This clone turned up a few times. The rearrangement uses TRBV5-4 and TRBJ2-2; tentatively, D is TRBD1 or TRBD2 (6 bases each). The CDR3 contains 16 residues. V shed 4 bases and J shed 0 bases, with 13 bases lying between them. From germline, CDR1 is SGHNT and CDR2 YYREEE (reference sequence). The CDR3 coding sequence is TGTGCCAGCAGCCCCCAGGGGAGGACGAACACCGGGGAGCTGTTTTTT. It specifies CASSPQGRTNTGELFF. The full variable domain, in which reference TRBV5-4 and TRBJ2-2 provide the parts outside the CDR3, is ETGVTQSPTHLIKTRGQQVTLRCSSQSGHNTVSWYQQALGQGPQFIFQYYREEENGRGNFPPRFSGLQFPNYSSELNVNALELDDSALYLCASSPQGRTNTGELFFGEGSRLTVL.

This chain joins TRBV10-3 and TRBJ1-1; D is perhaps TRBD1 (5 bases). V shed 2 bases and J shed 7 bases, with 20 bases lying between them. From germline, CDR1 is ENHRY and CDR2 SYGVKD. CDR3 length: 16 residues. CDR3 protein: CAISEANRDQGNEAFF. The DNA of the CDR3 is TGTGCCATCAGTGAGGCGAACCGGGACCAGGGAAATGAAGCTTTCTTT.

This clone has a single count. The V gene is TRBV19, the J gene TRBJ2-1, with TRBD2 as a possible D gene (5 bases). The germline CDR1 and CDR2 sequences are LNHDA and SQIVND (reference sequence). This CDR3 comprises 13 residues. V gave up 8 bases and J gave up 0 bases, with 8 bases separating them. CDR3 residues: CASQDYSYNEQFF. In DNA form, the CDR3 reads TGTGCCAGTCAAGACTACTCCTACAATGAGCAGTTCTTC.

The V and J genes are TRBV27 and TRBJ2-1; D is unresolved. The CDR3 is made up of 15 amino acids. V was cut by 4 bases and J by 6 bases, with 16 bases left in between. Germline V gives CDR1 MNHEY, CDR2 SMNVEV (reference sequence). The CDR3 nucleotides are TGTGCCAGCAGTTCTGGGGTAGGGAATGGCAATGAGCAGTTCTTC. Residues: CASSSGVGNGNEQFF.

The rearrangement links TRBV9 to TRBJ2-1; 8 bases are shared with TRBD2. The CDR3 has 17 amino acids. Germline loops: CDR1 SGDLS, CDR2 YYNGEE. The V gene end was trimmed by 4 bases and the J gene end by 5 bases; junction bases not matched to a gene: 14. CDR3 bases: TGTGCCAGCAGCCCCCGGGGGGGGAGCTCCTCACACAATGAGCAGTTCTTC. Protein sequence: CASSPRGGSSSHNEQFF.

The chain joins TRBV6-5 to TRBJ2-7, with 7 positions matching TRBD2. The V segment lost 2 bases and the J segment 3 bases; nucleotides outside the gene matches: 4. CDR3 length: 14 amino acids. CDR1 is MNHEY, CDR2 SVGAGI, per germline. The CDR3 here is CASSYVGGNYEQYF. CDR3 nucleotide sequence: TGTGCCAGCAGTTACGTGGGGGGGAACTACGAGCAGTACTTC.

The V gene is TRBV5-1, the J gene TRBJ2-1, with 8 nucleotides matching TRBD1. The V gene's germline CDR1 is SGHRS and CDR2 YFSETQ. This CDR3 has 13 residues. J was trimmed by 2 bases and V by 7 bases; bases with no gene match: 2. The DNA of the CDR3 is TGCGCCAGCGGACAGGGACCCTACAATGAGCAGTTCTTC. This encodes CASGQGPYNEQFF.

The chain uses TRBV10-3 and TRBJ1-2, with D unclear. This CDR3 has 16 residues. Germline V lookup: CDR1 ENHRY, CDR2 SYGVKD. V shed 1 base and J shed 1 base, with 13 bases lying between them. CDR3 sequence: CAISEFPPDHNYGYTF. As DNA, the CDR3 is TGTGCCATCAGTGAGTTTCCCCCGGATCATAACTATGGCTACACCTTC.

The chain uses TRBV7-2 and TRBJ2-3; 7 nucleotides match TRBD2. Germline loops: CDR1 SGHTA, CDR2 FQGNSA. Trimming at V came to 5 bases and at J to 1 base, leaving 9 bases not matched to a gene. The CDR3 is 16 amino acids. The CDR3 DNA is TGTGCCAGCAGCCGGAGAGTGCTAGCGGGCACAGATACGCAGTATTTT. Amino acid sequence: CASSRRVLAGTDTQYF.

This clone has more than one count but fewer than ten. V is TRBV4-2 and J is TRBJ2-5; D not resolved. V was cut by 4 bases and J by 4 bases, with 13 bases left in between. CDR1 is LGHNA and CDR2 is YNFKEQ in the germline V gene. The CDR3 is 14 residues long. The CDR3 nucleotides are TGTGCCAGCAGCCCCTCGGCTAGGGCAGAGACCCAGTACTTC. Amino acids: CASSPSARAETQYF.

This clone was recorded at least ten times. This sequence joins TRBV5-4 and TRBJ1-2; possibly TRBD1 for D (6 bases). Per the germline V gene, CDR1 is SGHNT and CDR2 is YYREEE (reference sequence). CDR3 length equals 11 residues. V was pared by 4 bases and J by 12 bases, with 13 bases between. The DNA of the CDR3 is TGTGCCAGCAGCGTACCAGGGGTCAACACCTTC. Translation: CASSVPGVNTF.

This clone occurred a few times. The V call is TRBV4-1, the J call TRBJ2-7; D is possibly TRBD1 or TRBD2 (5 bases each). CDR3 size: 15 residues. Trimming removed 2 bases at V and 0 bases at J, with 11 bases between. Germline V lookup: CDR1 MGHRA, CDR2 YSYEKL. The CDR3 DNA reads TGCGCCAGCAGCCAAACTAGGGACGGCTCCTACGAGCAGTACTTC. Its translation is CASSQTRDGSYEQYF.

This chain links TRBV6-5 with TRBJ1-4; 7 bases line up with TRBD1. The CDR3 length is 13 residues. The ends lost 3 bases at V and 10 bases at J; junction bases unmatched: 5. The germline gives CDR1 MNHEY, CDR2 SVGAGI. CDR3 coding DNA: TGTGCCAGCAGTTATAGTCAGGGGGGAAAACTGTTTTTT. This sequence encodes CASSYSQGGKLFF.

The V gene is TRBV7-2, the J gene TRBJ1-4; no clear D. Germline values: CDR1 SGHTA, CDR2 FQGNSA. The CDR3 sequence is 13 residues long. Between the trimmed V and J ends, which lost 8 bases and 3 bases, there was a span of 10 bases. The CDR3 spells CASPSSPNEKLFF. As DNA, the CDR3 is TGTGCCAGCCCCTCGAGTCCTAATGAAAAACTGTTTTTT.

This clone was found a few times. The V gene is TRBV2, the J gene TRBJ1-2, with D hard to call. CDR1 and CDR2 from the germline V gene are SNHLY and FYNNEI. This CDR3 is 12 amino acids long. Trimming shortened V by 5 bases and J by 5 bases, and 9 bases separated the two germline ends. Written as DNA, the CDR3 is TGTGCCAGCAGTCCGCGGAATTATGGCTACACCTTC. The encoded protein is CASSPRNYGYTF.

The chain links TRBV2 to TRBJ2-7; no firm D call. The CDR3 contains 12 residues. With 2 bases removed from V and 0 bases from J, the gap between germline ends came to 2 bases. Germline V CDR1 and CDR2: SNHLY, FYNNEI. The CDR3 nucleotides are TGTGCCAGCAGTGAACTCTCCTACGAGCAGTACTTC. This translates into CASSELSYEQYF.

The rearrangement links TRBV28 to TRBJ1-5; D possibly corresponds to TRBD1 (6 bases). The V gene's germline CDR1 is MDHEN and CDR2 SYDVKM. V gave up 11 bases and J gave up 3 bases, with 14 bases separating them. This CDR3 has 13 residues. CDR3 nucleotides: TGTGCCGGTTCGGACAGACCCAATCAGCCCCAGCATTTT. Translated, it gives CAGSDRPNQPQHF.

J is TRBJ2-7 and V is TRBV6-6, with D maybe TRBD2 (5 bases). The CDR3 has 15 amino acids. The germline CDR1 and CDR2 sequences are MNHNY and SVGAGI (reference sequence). Trimming removed 2 bases at V and 0 bases at J, with 11 bases between. CDR3 bases: TGTGCCAGCAGTTACACCCTGGGAGTCTCCTACGAGCAGTACTTC. Residues: CASSYTLGVSYEQYF.

This clone was seen a handful of times. The chain uses TRBV19 and TRBJ1-5; a weak D match, TRBD1 (5 bases). Germline V gene data show CDR1 as LNHDA and CDR2 as SQIVND (reference sequence). CDR3 length: 16 residues. Trimming stripped 7 bases from V and 7 bases from J, with 23 bases between. The CDR3 sequence is CASTNLTRQKGQPQHF. The CDR3 nucleotides read TGTGCCAGTACGAACCTCACTCGACAGAAGGGACAGCCCCAGCATTTT.

The chain is built from TRBV19 and TRBJ2-7; 10 bases fit TRBD2. The CDR3 is made up of 14 amino acids. Germline V gene lookup returns CDR1 LNHDA and CDR2 SQIVND (reference sequence). The J segment lost 5 bases and the V segment lost 1 base, leaving 2 bases of the junction unmatched. The CDR3 sequence is CASSIGGTSDEQYF. The CDR3 nucleotides are TGTGCCAGTAGTATAGGAGGGACTAGCGACGAGCAGTACTTC.

In its sample, this clone was seen once. J is TRBJ2-5 and V is TRBV5-1, with 10 nucleotides matching TRBD2. Looked up from germline, CDR1 is SGHRS and CDR2 is YFSETQ. With V trimmed by 3 bases and J by 5 bases, 10 bases remained unmatched. CDR3 length: 16 residues. The CDR3 reads CASSSMERGGRETQYF. The DNA for the CDR3 is TGCGCCAGCAGCTCCATGGAGCGGGGGGGCAGGGAGACCCAGTACTTC.